The entry below describes one T cell receptor beta chain. What it binds is unknown. Method: immunoSEQ multiplex PCR; TCRdb's copy keeps in-frame clones and lacks some. The sample includes some 120,000 clones, roughly nine tenths of them seen just once. The data stem from a study of T cell responses to AZD1222 COVID-19 vaccine. V lost 9 bases to trimming and J lost 1 base, with 18 bases between them. This CDR3 contains 15 residues. Germline V lookup: CDR1 MNHEY, CDR2 SVGAGI. The study, taken as a whole, reports: Most donors were white British and more were female, and clonal diversity was possibly underestimated. Spike-wide vaccine-associated CD4 TCRs dominated at 160-218 and 743-854.

The receptor was derived from an adult in good health. The material sequenced was peripheral blood, taken on day 0 of AZD1222 vaccination. V is TRBV6-5 and J is TRBJ1-1, with D perhaps matching TRBD1 (6 bases). CDR3 region: CASRISPTGNTEAFF. CDR3 sequence (DNA): TGTGCCAGTCGAATATCCCCGACAGGGAACACTGAAGCTTTCTTT.